The 11 T cell receptor beta chains below were found in one sample sequenced in a study of Graves' ophthalmopathy and Graves' hyperthyroidism. As the template, RNA transcripts were used to amplify TCR beta CDR3 regions. HTBI-primed first-round RT-PCR preceded second-round multiplex PCR. TCRdb independently ran MiXCR on the multiplex PCR reads; one entry per CDR3 protein. The sample has around 1,200,000 distinct CDR3 sequences, 35% to 45% seen once. What was sequenced was peripheral blood or thyroid tissue (not recorded which). Source of these receptors: an adult man with Graves' hyperthyroidism.

The V gene is TRBV29-1, the J gene TRBJ1-4, with 9 bases aligning to TRBD1. The CDR3 totals 15 residues. The V and J ends lost 4 bases and 7 bases, in that order; junction bases with no gene match: 10. Germline loops: CDR1 SQVTM, CDR2 ANQGSEA. The chain's CDR3 is CSVGKGQGATEKLFF. CDR3 bases: TGCAGCGTTGGGAAGGGACAGGGCGCCACTGAAAAACTGTTTTTT.

J is TRBJ2-5 and V is TRBV29-1; tentatively, D is TRBD1 (6 bases). The CDR3 contains 13 residues. From germline, CDR1 is SQVTM and CDR2 ANQGSEA. The V end lost 8 bases, the J end lost 5 bases, and 18 bases lay between the germline ends. CDR3 sequence: CSLEVGAWETQYF. CDR3 nucleotide sequence: TGCAGCTTAGAAGTGGGGGCATGGGAGACCCAGTACTTC.

This clonotype has a handful of counts. V and J are TRBV12-3 or TRBV12-4 and TRBJ1-1; D not certain. V lost 5 bases and J lost 3, with 16 bases in between. The CDR3 contains 15 residues. CDR3 loop: CASSEGPAYYTEAFF. The CDR3 bases are TGTGCCAGCAGTGAAGGGCCCGCCTATTACACTGAAGCTTTCTTT.

V usage is TRBV14 and J usage is TRBJ2-7; 7 positions agree with TRBD2. The junction had 12 bases not matched to a gene; V was cut back by 4 bases and J by 3 bases. Germline V gene data show CDR1 as SGHDN and CDR2 as FVKESK. The length of the CDR3 is 16 residues. Here the CDR3 reads CASSRGLQVGLYEQYF. Written as DNA, the CDR3 is TGTGCCAGCAGCCGGGGACTACAGGTTGGTCTCTACGAGCAGTACTTC.

V and J are TRBV6-5 and TRBJ1-2; perhaps TRBD1 as D (6 bases). Trimming took off 2 bases at V and 7 bases at J, with 11 bases between the two ends. The CDR3 is 13 residues long. CDR1 and CDR2 (germline): MNHEY, SVGAGI. The CDR3 DNA reads TGTGCCAGCAGTTACGGAACAGGGTTTGGCTACACCTTC. Amino acids: CASSYGTGFGYTF.

The chain links TRBV7-9 to TRBJ2-7, with D possibly called TRBD1 or TRBD2 (5 bases each). CDR3 size: 16 residues. CDR1 is SEHNR and CDR2 is FQNEAQ in the germline V gene (reference sequence). V was trimmed by 6 bases and J by 2 bases, leaving 20 bases between them. CDR3 DNA: TGTGCCAGCAGTGAAAGCAGCAGGGACGGCGCCTACGAGCAGTACTTC. Translating gives CASSESSRDGAYEQYF.

The sample holds a few counts of this clonotype. J is TRBJ2-6 and V is TRBV7-9; D unresolved. CDR3 length: 13 residues. Deletions cut 5 bases from V and 6 bases from J, with 8 bases between. Germline CDR1 SEHNR, CDR2 FQNEAQ (reference sequence). CDR3 nucleotide sequence: TGTGCCAGCAGCCAGACGTTGGCCAACGTCCTGACTTTC. This encodes CASSQTLANVLTF.

This clonotype was counted ten times or more. The rearrangement joins TRBV5-1 to TRBJ2-7; D may be TRBD1 (7 bases). The ends were cut back, 2 bases at V and 6 bases at J, with 18 bases in the middle. This CDR3 comprises 15 residues. Germline values: CDR1 SGHRS, CDR2 YFSETQ. CDR3 sequence: CASSFRSGGGGEQYF. In DNA, the CDR3 is TGCGCCAGCAGCTTTCGATCAGGGGGAGGTGGCGAGCAGTACTTC.

This clonotype has only a few counts. The chain couples TRBV7-2 to TRBJ1-6; maybe TRBD1 (6 bases). The CDR3 has 15 residues. Germline V gene data show CDR1 as SGHTA and CDR2 as FQGNSA. V shed 5 bases and J shed 7 bases, with 15 bases lying between them. This chain's CDR3 is CASSPTGPRNSPLHF. The DNA of the CDR3 is TGTGCCAGCAGCCCGACAGGCCCACGGAATTCACCCCTCCACTTT.

The sample holds a few counts of this clonotype. The chain couples TRBV6-2 or TRBV6-3 to TRBJ1-2, with 9 bases aligning to TRBD1. Per germline, CDR1 MNHEY and CDR2 SVGEGT. V was clipped by 7 bases and J by 7 bases; unmatched bases: 16. The CDR3 consists of 16 residues. The CDR3 protein is CASIQNPGQGYSGYTF. The CDR3 nucleotides are TGTGCCAGCATCCAAAACCCGGGACAGGGATATTCTGGCTACACCTTC.

This clonotype was seen at least ten times. The chain has TRBV5-5 and TRBJ2-2; D is uncertain. Germline CDR1 and CDR2: SGHKS and YYEKEE (reference sequence). The V and J ends lost 3 bases and 4 bases respectively, with 10 bases between them. The CDR3 length is 14 residues. The CDR3: CASSSFQGTGELFF. The CDR3 nucleotides read TGTGCCAGCAGCTCCTTCCAAGGCACCGGGGAGCTGTTTTTT.